Shown below are 14 T cell receptor beta chains from a single sample sequenced in a study of blood T cells in healthy people across ages. A second about 6 to 11 cycle PCR used barcoded and J-beta primers. Via MiXCR, TCRdb re-called the 5' RACE reads, giving one row per CDR3 protein. This table holds 750,000 to 950,000 distinct CDR3 sequences, about 28% found once. The data were also submitted as part of a second study, on T cells of mothers and their children.

The sequenced sample consisted of blood. The receptors stem from a woman between 35 and 50 years old in good health.

This clonotype was recorded at least ten times. The chain combines TRBV7-3 with TRBJ2-1; 11 bases line up with TRBD1. With V trimmed by 3 bases and J by 8 bases, 6 bases remained unmatched. This CDR3 is built from 15 residues. The germline gives CDR1 SGHTA, CDR2 FQGTGA. CDR3 loop: CASSFGQGAQDEQFF. As DNA, the CDR3 is TGTGCCAGCAGCTTCGGACAGGGGGCGCAGGATGAGCAGTTCTTC.

The sample holds a few counts of this clonotype. The rearrangement joins TRBV9 to TRBJ2-3, with 12 bases lining up with TRBD2. The junction had 5 bases not matched to a gene; V was cut back by 0 bases and J by 0 bases. The CDR3 length is 18 residues. The germline CDR1 and CDR2 sequences are SGDLS and YYNGEE. CDR3 nucleotides: TGTGCCAGCAGCGTAGGACTAGCGGGGGCCGAAAGCACAGATACGCAGTATTTT. This encodes CASSVGLAGAESTDTQYF. Filled out from reference TRBV9 and TRBJ2-3, the complete variable domain reads DSGVTQTPKHLITATGQRVTLRCSPRSGDLSVYWYQQSLDQGLQFLIQYYNGEERAKGNILERFSAQQFPDLHSELNLSSLELGDSALYFCASSVGLAGAESTDTQYFGPGTRLTVL.

The table lists this clonotype with a few counts. This chain connects TRBV2 to TRBJ1-5, with D unclear. V lost 7 bases and J 0 bases, leaving 13 bases between the germline ends. This CDR3 is 15 amino acids long. Per germline, CDR1 SNHLY and CDR2 FYNNEI. For the CDR3, the DNA is TGTGCCAGCAAGTCGGAGCATGTTAGCAATCAGCCCCAGCATTTT. Its translation: CASKSEHVSNQPQHF.

The genes are TRBV7-8 and TRBJ2-1, with a tentative D call TRBD1 (6 bases). V was clipped by 3 bases and J by 7 bases, with 16 bases between them. The V gene's germline CDR1 is SGHVS and CDR2 FQNEAQ. The CDR3 is 15 residues long. The DNA of the CDR3 is TGTGCCAGCAGCTTCGAAAGTAACAGGGCTAATGAGCAGTTCTTC. Translation: CASSFESNRANEQFF.

As to this clonotype: Since a much larger clone is just one base distant, this may be a read error. The chain recombines TRBV7-2 with TRBJ2-7; D is unclear. The V end was cut by 7 bases, the J end by 6 bases, with 25 bases between. The CDR3 totals 16 residues. From germline, CDR1 is SGHTA and CDR2 FQGNSA. This CDR3 is CASNYPRALGSGEQYF. For the CDR3, the DNA is TGTGCCAGCAACTACCCTCGGGCGCTCGGCTCGGGCGAGCAGTACTTC.

Many counts were recorded for this clonotype. The CDR3, as DNA: TGTGCCAGCAGCTGGGACGGACTGGGGTACAATGAGCAGTTCTTC. Translation: CASSWDGLGYNEQFF. The chain recombines TRBV5-6 with TRBJ2-1; D could derive from TRBD1 or TRBD2 (5 bases each). There are 15 residues in the CDR3. Deletions cut 3 bases from V and 4 bases from J, with 14 bases between. The V gene's germline CDR1 is SGHDT and CDR2 YYEEEE.

A note on this clonotype: The junction and the germline gene differ at one end; a read error may be behind it. This CDR3 reads CASSSLAAPIDGYAF. DNA of the CDR3: TGTGCCAGCAGTTCCCTGGCGGCTCCGATAGATGGCTACGCCTTC. This chain joins TRBV27 and TRBJ1-2; D call uncertain. CDR1 and CDR2 from the germline V gene are MNHEY and SMNVEV (reference sequence). CDR3 length equals 15 residues.

This clonotype was seen only a few times. The J gene is TRBJ2-6, the V gene TRBV28, with D uncertain. Trimming shortened V by 3 bases and J by 1 base, and 10 bases separated the two germline ends. CDR3 length: 16 residues. Germline V lookup: CDR1 MDHEN, CDR2 SYDVKM. The CDR3 nucleotides are TGTGCCAGCAGTTTCTGGAGAAAATCTGGGGCCAACGTCCTGACTTTC. Its translation is CASSFWRKSGANVLTF.

The sample holds many counts of this clonotype. The chain carries TRBV5-1 and TRBJ2-5; 8 nucleotides line up with TRBD2. CDR3 length: 16 residues. Germline loops: CDR1 SGHRS, CDR2 YFSETQ. The trim removed 4 bases at V and 1 base at J, leaving 9 bases unmatched. The CDR3 loop is CASSQNSGGIQETQYF. In DNA form, the CDR3 reads TGCGCCAGCAGCCAAAACAGCGGGGGAATCCAAGAGACCCAGTACTTC.

This clonotype was seen many times. A much larger clone differs from this one at a single base, so this may be a read error. The chain employs TRBV29-1 and TRBJ2-7; D call uncertain. V was cut by 4 bases and J by 7 bases, with 17 bases left in between. The CDR3 contains 13 residues. Germline V gene data show CDR1 as SQVTM and CDR2 as ANQGSEA. CDR3 DNA: TGCAGCGTTGTAGTCATCTTGTACAATGAGCAGTACTTC. Amino acid sequence: CSVVVILYNEQYF.

As regards this clonotype: This may stem from a read error, because a much larger clone lies one nucleotide away. The V and J genes are TRBV10-3 and TRBJ1-5; D may be TRBD1 (5 bases). Trimming left V 10 bases short and J 5 bases short, with 18 bases between. The CDR3 covers 14 residues. Germline CDR1 reads ENHRY; CDR2 reads SYGVKD. The CDR3 is CATSGGPGDQPQHF. CDR3 bases: TGTGCCACGTCTGGAGGGCCGGGGGATCAGCCCCAGCATTTT.

V and J are TRBV5-1 and TRBJ1-3; no reliable D call. CDR1 and CDR2 from the germline V gene are SGHRS and YFSETQ. The CDR3 is 17 amino acids. V was pared by 4 bases and J by 0 bases, with 17 bases between. The CDR3 protein is CASSTGGVRSSGNTIYF. The CDR3 DNA reads as TGCGCCAGCAGCACGGGCGGCGTCCGGAGCTCTGGAAACACCATATATTTT.

The rearrangement uses TRBV4-1 and TRBJ2-1; D not certain. V shed 0 bases and J shed 1 base, with 10 bases lying between them. Germline assignment: CDR1 MGHRA and CDR2 YSYEKL. The CDR3 has 16 residues. CDR3 in amino acids: CASSQDIGRSYNEQFF. For the CDR3, the DNA is TGCGCCAGCAGCCAAGATATAGGACGGTCCTACAATGAGCAGTTCTTC.

The V gene is TRBV7-8, the J gene TRBJ2-5, with a tentative D call TRBD2 (5 bases). The CDR3 sequence is 14 residues long. The V gene lost 5 bases and the J gene lost 5 bases, with 15 bases spanning the gap. Germline V lookup: CDR1 SGHVS, CDR2 FQNEAQ. The CDR3 protein is CASSPRSTSETQYF. For the CDR3, the DNA is TGTGCCAGCAGCCCCCGTAGTACTAGTGAGACCCAGTACTTC.